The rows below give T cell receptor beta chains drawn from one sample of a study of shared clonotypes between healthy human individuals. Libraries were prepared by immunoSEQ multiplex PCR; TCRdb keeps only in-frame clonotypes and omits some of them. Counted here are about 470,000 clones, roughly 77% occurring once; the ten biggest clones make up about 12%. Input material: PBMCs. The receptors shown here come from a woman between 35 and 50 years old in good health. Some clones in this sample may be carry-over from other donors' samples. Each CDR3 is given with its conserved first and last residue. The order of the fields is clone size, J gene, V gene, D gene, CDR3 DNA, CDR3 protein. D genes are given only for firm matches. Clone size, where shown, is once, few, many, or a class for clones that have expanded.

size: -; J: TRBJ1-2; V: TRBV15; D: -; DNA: TGTGCCACCAGCAGAGGGGCGGACCTCGGCTACACCTTC; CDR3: CATSRGADLGYTF
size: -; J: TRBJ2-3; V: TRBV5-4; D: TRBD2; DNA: TGTGCCAGCAGCCGAGGGACTAGCGGGAATTTAGATACGCAGTATTTT; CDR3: CASSRGTSGNLDTQYF
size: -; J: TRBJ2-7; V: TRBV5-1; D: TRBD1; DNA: TGCGCCAGCAGCTTGGGGACAGGGCACTACGAGCAGTACTTC; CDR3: CASSLGTGHYEQYF
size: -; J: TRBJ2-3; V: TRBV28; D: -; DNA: TGTGCCACCCGAGGCATGGAAACAGATACGCAGTATTTT; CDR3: CATRGMETDTQYF
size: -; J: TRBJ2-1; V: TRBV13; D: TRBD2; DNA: TGTGCCAGCAGCCTCGCCGGGACTAGCGGTTACAATGAGCAGTTCTTC; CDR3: CASSLAGTSGYNEQFF
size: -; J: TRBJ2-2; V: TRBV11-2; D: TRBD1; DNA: TGTGCCAGCAGTTCCGTTTGGGACAGCTCCGGGGAGCTGTTTTTT; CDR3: CASSSVWDSSGELFF
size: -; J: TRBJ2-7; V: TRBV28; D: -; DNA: TGTGCCAGCCGGGGCCTTAATTTGGGCGAGCAGTACTTC; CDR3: CASRGLNLGEQYF
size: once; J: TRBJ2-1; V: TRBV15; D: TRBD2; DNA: TGTGCCACCAGCGGAGTACTAGCGCCAGACTCCTACAATGAGCAGTTCTTC; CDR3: CATSGVLAPDSYNEQFF
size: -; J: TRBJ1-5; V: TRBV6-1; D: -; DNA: TGTGCCAGCAGTGAAGGGGGTAGCAATCAGCCCCAGCATTTT; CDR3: CASSEGGSNQPQHF
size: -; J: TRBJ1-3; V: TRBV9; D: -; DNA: TGTGCCAGCAGAGAGACCTCTGGGGCAGGAAACACCATATATTTT; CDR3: CASRETSGAGNTIYF
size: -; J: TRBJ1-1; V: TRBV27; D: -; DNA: TGTGCCAGCAGTTTTGGGGGGGCGCGAATCCCTGAAGCTTTCTTT; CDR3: CASSFGGARIPEAFF
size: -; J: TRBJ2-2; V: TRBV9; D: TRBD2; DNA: TGTGCCAGCAGCCTTACTAGCGGCAGTACCGGGGAGCTGTTTTTT; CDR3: CASSLTSGSTGELFF
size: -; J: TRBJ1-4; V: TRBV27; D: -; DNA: TGTGCCAGCAGTTCGGTTACAACTAATGAAAAACTGTTTTTT; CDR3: CASSSVTTNEKLFF
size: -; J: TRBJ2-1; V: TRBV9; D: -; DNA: TGTGCCAGCAGCGCCCTTGGGGATCCCTCCTACAATGAGCAGTTCTTC; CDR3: CASSALGDPSYNEQFF
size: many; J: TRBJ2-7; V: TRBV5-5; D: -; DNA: TGTGCCAGCAGCTTGTTGGGCTACGAGCAGTACTTC; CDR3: CASSLLGYEQYF
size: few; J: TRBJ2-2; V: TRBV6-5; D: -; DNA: TGTGCCAGCAGTCTCAGGGCCATTAACACCGGGGAGCTGTTTTTT; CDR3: CASSLRAINTGELFF
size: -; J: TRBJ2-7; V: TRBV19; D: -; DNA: TGTGCCAGCATGGGCTCTGGGGCCCCCCAGTACTTC; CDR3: CASMGSGAPQYF
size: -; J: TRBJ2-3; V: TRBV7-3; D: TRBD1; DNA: TGTGCCAGCAGCTTAATCCACGACAGGGTCACACATACGCAGTATTTT; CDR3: CASSLIHDRVTHTQYF
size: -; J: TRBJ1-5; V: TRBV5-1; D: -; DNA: TGCGCCAGCAGCGTAGGGGTTGGTAATCAGCCCCAGCATTTT; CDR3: CASSVGVGNQPQHF
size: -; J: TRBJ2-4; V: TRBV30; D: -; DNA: TGTGCCTGGAGGGGTCAGGGAAGAAACATTCAGTACTTC; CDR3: CAWRGQGRNIQYF
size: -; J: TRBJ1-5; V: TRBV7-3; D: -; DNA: TGTGCCAGCAGCTTTAATAGCAATCAGCCCCAGCATTTT; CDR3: CASSFNSNQPQHF
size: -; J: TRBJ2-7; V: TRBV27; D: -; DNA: TGTGCCAGCAGTTACCGGAGCTCCTACGAGCAGTACTTC; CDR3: CASSYRSSYEQYF
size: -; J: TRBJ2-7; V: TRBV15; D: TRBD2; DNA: TGTGCCACCAGCAGACCGGGACTAGTGGGCGAGCAGTACTTC; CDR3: CATSRPGLVGEQYF
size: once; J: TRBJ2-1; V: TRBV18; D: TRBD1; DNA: TGTGCCAGCTCACCAGGGGGACAGTACAATGAGCAGTTCTTC; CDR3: CASSPGGQYNEQFF
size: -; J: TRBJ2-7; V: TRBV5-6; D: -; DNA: TGTGCCAGCAGCCCCGGGGAGTTTGCCTCCGAGCAGTACTTC; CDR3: CASSPGEFASEQYF
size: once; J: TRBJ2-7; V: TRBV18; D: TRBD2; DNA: TGTGCCAGCTCAACGACTAGCGGGACGAGCTACGAGCAGTACTTC; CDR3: CASSTTSGTSYEQYF
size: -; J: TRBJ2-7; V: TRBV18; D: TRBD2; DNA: TGTGCCAGCTCACCACCGGTAAGCGGGAGGACTCTCTTCGACGAACCCCTTCTCGCCGAGCAGTACTTC; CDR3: CASSPPVSGRTLFDEPLLAEQYF
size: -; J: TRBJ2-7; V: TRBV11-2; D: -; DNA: TGTGCCAGCAGCGGGCAGTACAGGGCCGAGCAGTACTTC; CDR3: CASSGQYRAEQYF
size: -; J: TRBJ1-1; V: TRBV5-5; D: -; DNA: TGTGCCAGCAGCTTGGATAGTTCGGTAGGAGCTTTCTTT; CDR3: CASSLDSSVGAFF
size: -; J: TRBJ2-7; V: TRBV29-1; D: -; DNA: TGCAGCGTTCAGAAAGCGGGTTTCGAGCAGTACTTC; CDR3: CSVQKAGFEQYF
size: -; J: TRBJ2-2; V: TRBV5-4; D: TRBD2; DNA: TGTGCCAGCAGCTTGTGGGGGACTAGCGGGAACACCGGGGAGCTGTTTTTT; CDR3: CASSLWGTSGNTGELFF
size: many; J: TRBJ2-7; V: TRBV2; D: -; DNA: TGTGCCAGCAGACCGTCTGGGGACTCCTACGAGCAGTACTTC; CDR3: CASRPSGDSYEQYF
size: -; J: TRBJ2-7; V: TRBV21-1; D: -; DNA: TGTGCCAGCAGCAGCACGCGCCTTAGCGGGAGCCCCTACGAGCAGTACTTC; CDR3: CASSSTRLSGSPYEQYF
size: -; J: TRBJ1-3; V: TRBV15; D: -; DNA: TGTGCCACCAGCACCTGGAGTTTGGACACCATATATTTT; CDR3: CATSTWSLDTIYF
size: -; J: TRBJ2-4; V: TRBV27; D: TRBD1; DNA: TGTGCCAGCAGCCGAGGAAGGGGGCCGCCCATCAGAAGCTTC; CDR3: CASSRGRGPPIRSF
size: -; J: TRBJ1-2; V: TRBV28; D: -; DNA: TGTGCCAGCAGTTTGCCCGCAGGCAGGGTCCCTAACTATGGCTACACCTTC; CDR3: CASSLPAGRVPNYGYTF
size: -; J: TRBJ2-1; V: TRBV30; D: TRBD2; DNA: TGTGCCTGGAGTTTGGGGACTAGCGTCAGCAATGAGCAGTTCTTC; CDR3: CAWSLGTSVSNEQFF
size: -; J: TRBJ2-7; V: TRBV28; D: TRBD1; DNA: TGTGCCAGCAGTTCCGGGACAGGGCCCTACGAGCAGTACTTC; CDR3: CASSSGTGPYEQYF
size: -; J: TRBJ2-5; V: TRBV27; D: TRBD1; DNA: TGTGCCAGCAGTTCCCTCGGACAGGGAGAAAAAGAGACCCAGTACTTC; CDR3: CASSSLGQGEKETQYF
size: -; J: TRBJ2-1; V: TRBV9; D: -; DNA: TGTGCCAGCAGCGTAGACAGGGTCGCGTACAATGAGCAGTTCTTC; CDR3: CASSVDRVAYNEQFF
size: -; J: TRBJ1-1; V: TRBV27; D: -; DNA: TGTGCCAGCAGCTATGACAGAAACACTGAAGCTTTCTTT; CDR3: CASSYDRNTEAFF
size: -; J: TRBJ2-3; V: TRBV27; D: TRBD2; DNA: TGTGCCAGCAGTTTAGGGACTAGCGGGACCACAGATACGCAGTATTTT; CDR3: CASSLGTSGTTDTQYF
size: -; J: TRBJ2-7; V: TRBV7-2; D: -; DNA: TGTGCCAGCAGCTTGGTCGCAGGTCCCTACGAGCAGTACTTC; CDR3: CASSLVAGPYEQYF
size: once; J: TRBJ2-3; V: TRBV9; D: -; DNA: TGTGCCAGCAGCGTAGGGAAATATCGGAACACAGATACGCAGTATTTT; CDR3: CASSVGKYRNTDTQYF
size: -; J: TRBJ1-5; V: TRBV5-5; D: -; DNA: TGTGCCAGCAGCTTGGTAGACTCCAATCAGCCCCAGCATTTT; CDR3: CASSLVDSNQPQHF